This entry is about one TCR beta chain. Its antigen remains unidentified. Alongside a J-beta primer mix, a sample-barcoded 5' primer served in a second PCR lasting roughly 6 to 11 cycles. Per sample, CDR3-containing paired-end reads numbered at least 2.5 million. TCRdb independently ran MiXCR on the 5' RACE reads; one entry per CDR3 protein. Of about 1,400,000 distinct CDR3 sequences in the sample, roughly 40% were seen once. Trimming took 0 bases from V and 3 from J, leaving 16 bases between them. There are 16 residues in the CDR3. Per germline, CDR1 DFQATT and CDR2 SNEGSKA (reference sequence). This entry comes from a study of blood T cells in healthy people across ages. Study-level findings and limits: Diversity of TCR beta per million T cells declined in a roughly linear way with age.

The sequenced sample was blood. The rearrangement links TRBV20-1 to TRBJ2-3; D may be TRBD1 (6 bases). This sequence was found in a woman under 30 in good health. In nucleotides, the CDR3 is TGCAGTGCTAGAGATTTGAAGGGGGTAGGAACAGATACGCAGTATTTT. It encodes CSARDLKGVGTDTQYF.